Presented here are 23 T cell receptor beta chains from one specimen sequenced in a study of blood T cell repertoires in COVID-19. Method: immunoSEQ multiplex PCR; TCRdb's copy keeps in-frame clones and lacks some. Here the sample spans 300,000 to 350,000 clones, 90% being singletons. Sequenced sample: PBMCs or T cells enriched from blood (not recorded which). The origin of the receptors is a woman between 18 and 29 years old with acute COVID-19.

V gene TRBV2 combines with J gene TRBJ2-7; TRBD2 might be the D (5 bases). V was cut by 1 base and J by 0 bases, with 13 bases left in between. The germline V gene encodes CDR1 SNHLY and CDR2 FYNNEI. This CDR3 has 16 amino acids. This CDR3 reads CASSEDEREVSYEQYF. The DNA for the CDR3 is TGTGCCAGCAGTGAAGATGAGAGGGAAGTCTCCTACGAGCAGTACTTC. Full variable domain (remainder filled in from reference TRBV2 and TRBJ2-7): EPEVTQTPSHQVTQMGQEVILRCVPISNHLYFYWYRQILGQKVEFLVSFYNNEISEKSEIFDDQFSVERPDGSNFTLKIRSTKLEDSAMYFCASSEDEREVSYEQYFGPGTRLTVT.

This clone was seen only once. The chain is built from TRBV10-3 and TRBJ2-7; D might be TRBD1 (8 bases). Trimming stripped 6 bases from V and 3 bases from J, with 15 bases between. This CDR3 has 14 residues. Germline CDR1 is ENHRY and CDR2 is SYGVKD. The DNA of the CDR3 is TGTGCCATCAGGGGAGGGACAGGACACTACGAGCAGTACTTC. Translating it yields CAIRGGTGHYEQYF.

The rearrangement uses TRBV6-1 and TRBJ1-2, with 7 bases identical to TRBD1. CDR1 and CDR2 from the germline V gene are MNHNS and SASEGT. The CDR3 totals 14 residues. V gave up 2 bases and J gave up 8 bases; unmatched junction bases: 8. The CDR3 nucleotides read TGTGCCAGCAGTGAATATCCCGGACAGGACGGCTACACCTTC. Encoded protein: CASSEYPGQDGYTF.

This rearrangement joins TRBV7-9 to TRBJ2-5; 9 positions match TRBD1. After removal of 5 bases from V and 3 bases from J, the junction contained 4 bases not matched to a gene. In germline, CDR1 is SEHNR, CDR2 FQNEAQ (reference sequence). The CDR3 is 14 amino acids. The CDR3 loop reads CASSITGGEETQYF. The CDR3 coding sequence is TGTGCCAGCAGCATCACAGGGGGCGAAGAGACCCAGTACTTC.

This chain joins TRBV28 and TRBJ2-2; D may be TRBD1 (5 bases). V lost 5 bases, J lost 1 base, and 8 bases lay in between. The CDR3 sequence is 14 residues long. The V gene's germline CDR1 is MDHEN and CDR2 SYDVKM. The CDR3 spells CASSRQQNTGELFF. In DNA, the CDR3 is TGTGCCAGCAGTCGACAGCAGAACACCGGGGAGCTGTTTTTT.

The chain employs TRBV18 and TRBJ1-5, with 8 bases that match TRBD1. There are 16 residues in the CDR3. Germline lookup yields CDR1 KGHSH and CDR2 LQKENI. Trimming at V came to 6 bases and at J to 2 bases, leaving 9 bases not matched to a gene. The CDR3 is CASSPGQGRGNQPQHF. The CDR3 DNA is TGTGCCAGCTCCCCAGGACAGGGTAGGGGCAATCAGCCCCAGCATTTT. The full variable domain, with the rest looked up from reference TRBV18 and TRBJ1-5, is NAGVMQNPRHLVRRRGQEARLRCSPMKGHSHVYWYRQLPEEGLKFMVYLQKENIIDESGMPKERFSAEFPKEGPSILRIQQVVRGDSAAYFCASSPGQGRGNQPQHFGDGTRLSIL.

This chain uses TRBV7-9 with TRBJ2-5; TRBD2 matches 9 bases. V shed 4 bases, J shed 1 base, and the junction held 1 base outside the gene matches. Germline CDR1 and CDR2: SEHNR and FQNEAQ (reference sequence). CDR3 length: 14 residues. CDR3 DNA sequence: TGTGCCAGCAGCTCGACTAGCGGCCAAGAGACCCAGTACTTC. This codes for CASSSTSGQETQYF.

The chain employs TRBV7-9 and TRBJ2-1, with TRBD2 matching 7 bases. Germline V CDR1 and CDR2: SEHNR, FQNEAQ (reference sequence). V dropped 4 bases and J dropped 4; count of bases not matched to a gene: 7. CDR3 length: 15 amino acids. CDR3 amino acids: CASSSEGLPYNEQFF. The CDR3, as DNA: TGTGCCAGCAGCTCCGAGGGACTACCTTACAATGAGCAGTTCTTC.

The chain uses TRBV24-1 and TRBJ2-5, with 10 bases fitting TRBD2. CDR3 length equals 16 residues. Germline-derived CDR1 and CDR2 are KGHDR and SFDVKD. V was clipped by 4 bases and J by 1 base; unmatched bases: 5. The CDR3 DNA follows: TGTGCCACCAGTGACCGGACTAGCGGATCCCAAGAGACCCAGTACTTC. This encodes CATSDRTSGSQETQYF.

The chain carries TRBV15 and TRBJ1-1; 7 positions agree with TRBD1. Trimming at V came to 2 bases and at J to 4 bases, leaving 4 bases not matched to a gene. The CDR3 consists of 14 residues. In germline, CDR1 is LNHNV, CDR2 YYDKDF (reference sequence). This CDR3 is CATSRRQGGTEAFF. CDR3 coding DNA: TGTGCCACCAGCAGACGACAGGGCGGCACTGAAGCTTTCTTT.

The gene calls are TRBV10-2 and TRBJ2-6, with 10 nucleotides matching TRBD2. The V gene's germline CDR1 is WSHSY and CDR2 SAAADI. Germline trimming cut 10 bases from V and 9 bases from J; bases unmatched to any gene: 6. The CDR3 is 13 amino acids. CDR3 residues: CATSSGRLNVLTF. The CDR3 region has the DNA TGCGCCACAAGTAGCGGGAGGCTCAACGTCCTGACTTTC.

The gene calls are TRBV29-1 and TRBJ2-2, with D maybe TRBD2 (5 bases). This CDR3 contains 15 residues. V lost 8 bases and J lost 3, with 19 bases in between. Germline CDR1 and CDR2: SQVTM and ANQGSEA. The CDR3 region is CSTYSEGAYTGELFF. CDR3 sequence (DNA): TGCAGCACTTATTCTGAGGGCGCTTACACCGGGGAGCTGTTTTTT.

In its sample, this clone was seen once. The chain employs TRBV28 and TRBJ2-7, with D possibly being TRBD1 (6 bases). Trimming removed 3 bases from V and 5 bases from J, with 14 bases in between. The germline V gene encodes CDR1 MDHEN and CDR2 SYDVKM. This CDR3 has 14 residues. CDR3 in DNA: TGTGCCAGCAGTTTTCAAGGGAAGGGGGACGAGCAGTACTTC. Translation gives CASSFQGKGDEQYF.

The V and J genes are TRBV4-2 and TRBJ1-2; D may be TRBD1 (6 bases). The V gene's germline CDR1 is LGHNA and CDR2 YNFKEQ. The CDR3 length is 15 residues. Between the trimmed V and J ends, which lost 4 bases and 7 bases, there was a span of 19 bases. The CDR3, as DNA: TGTGCCAGCAGCCCTCTTGTGGGGGCGGTAGCTGGCTACACCTTC. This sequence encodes CASSPLVGAVAGYTF.

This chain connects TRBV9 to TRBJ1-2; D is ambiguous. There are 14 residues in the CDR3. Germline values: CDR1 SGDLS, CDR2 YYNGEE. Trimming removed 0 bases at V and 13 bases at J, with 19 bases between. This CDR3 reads CASSVEAEMVACTF. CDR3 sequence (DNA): TGTGCCAGCAGCGTAGAAGCGGAAATGGTGGCCTGCACCTTC.

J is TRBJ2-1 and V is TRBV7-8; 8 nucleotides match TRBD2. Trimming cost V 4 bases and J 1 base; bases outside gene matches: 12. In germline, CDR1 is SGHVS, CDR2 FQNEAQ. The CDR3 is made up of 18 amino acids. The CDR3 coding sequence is TGTGCCAGCAGCTCTAGACTGGTCGCGGGAGGTTCCTACAATGAGCAGTTCTTC. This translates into CASSSRLVAGGSYNEQFF.

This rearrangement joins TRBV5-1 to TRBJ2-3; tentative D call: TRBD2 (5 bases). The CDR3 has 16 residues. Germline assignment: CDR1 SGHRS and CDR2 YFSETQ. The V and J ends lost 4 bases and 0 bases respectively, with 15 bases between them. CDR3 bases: TGCGCCAGCAGCGGCGCTTCAGCGGTCAGCACAGATACGCAGTATTTT. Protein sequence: CASSGASAVSTDTQYF.

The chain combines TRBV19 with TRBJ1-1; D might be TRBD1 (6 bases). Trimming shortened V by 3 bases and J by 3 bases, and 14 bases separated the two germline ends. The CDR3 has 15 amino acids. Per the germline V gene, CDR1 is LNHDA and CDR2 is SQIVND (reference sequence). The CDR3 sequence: CASSMGGGLYTEAFF. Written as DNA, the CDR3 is TGTGCCAGTAGTATGGGCGGGGGGCTGTACACTGAAGCTTTCTTT.

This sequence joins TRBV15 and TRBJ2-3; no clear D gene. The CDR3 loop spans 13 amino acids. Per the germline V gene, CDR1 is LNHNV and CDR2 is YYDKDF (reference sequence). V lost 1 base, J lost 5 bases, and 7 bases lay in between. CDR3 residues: CATSRGSGDTQYF. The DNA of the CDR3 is TGTGCCACCAGCAGAGGATCGGGAGATACGCAGTATTTT.

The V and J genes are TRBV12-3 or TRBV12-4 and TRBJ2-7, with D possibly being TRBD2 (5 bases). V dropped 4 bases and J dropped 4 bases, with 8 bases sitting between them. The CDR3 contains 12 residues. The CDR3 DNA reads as TGTGCCAGCAGTTCGGACTTATACGAGCAGTACTTC. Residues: CASSSDLYEQYF.

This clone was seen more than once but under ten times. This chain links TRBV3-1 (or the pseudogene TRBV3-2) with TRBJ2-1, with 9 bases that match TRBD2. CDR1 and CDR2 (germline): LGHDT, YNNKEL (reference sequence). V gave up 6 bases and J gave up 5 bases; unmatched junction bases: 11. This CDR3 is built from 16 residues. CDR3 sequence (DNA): TGTGCCAGCAGTCCAAGAGTGACTAGCGGAAACAATGAGCAGTTCTTC. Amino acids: CASSPRVTSGNNEQFF.

The CDR3 region is CATSRDQTSGKWEQYF. The CDR3 nucleotides read TGTGCCACCAGCAGAGATCAGACTAGCGGGAAGTGGGAGCAGTACTTC. The V call is TRBV15, the J call TRBJ2-7; TRBD2 matches at 11 bases. The CDR3 covers 16 residues. With V trimmed by 0 bases and J by 7 bases, 8 bases remained unmatched. Germline CDR1 LNHNV, CDR2 YYDKDF (reference sequence).

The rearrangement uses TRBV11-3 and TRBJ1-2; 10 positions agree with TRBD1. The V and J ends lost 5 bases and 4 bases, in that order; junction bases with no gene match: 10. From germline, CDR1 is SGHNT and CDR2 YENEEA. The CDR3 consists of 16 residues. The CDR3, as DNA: TGTGCCAGCAGCGGAACGACAGGGGGCGCACCCTATGGCTACACCTTC. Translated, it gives CASSGTTGGAPYGYTF.